This passage covers 27 T cell receptor beta chains from one sample sequenced in a study of memory CD4+ T cells and cytomegalovirus serostatus. The repertoire was sequenced with immunoSEQ multiplex PCR; TCRdb's copy has only in-frame clones and lacks some. The sample includes approximately 44,000 clones, over 65% seen only once; the top ten take 1.5% to 2.5%. The sort gate was single viable CD3+CD4+CD8-CD45RO+ cells for memory CD4+ T cells. Sequencing input: memory CD4+ T cells from blood. Source of these receptors: an adult in good health and CMV-seronegative.

This clone was picked up a small number of times. The rearrangement uses TRBV19 and TRBJ1-2, with D uncertain. Germline CDR1 reads LNHDA; CDR2 reads SQIVND (reference sequence). This CDR3 spans 14 amino acids. Trimming left V 4 bases short and J 2 bases short, with 11 bases between. The CDR3 protein is CASSNSVSNYGYTF. The DNA of the CDR3 is TGTGCCAGTAGTAACTCGGTGTCGAACTATGGCTACACCTTC.

This clone came up a few times. V is TRBV9 and J is TRBJ1-6; weak D call: TRBD1 (6 bases). This CDR3 has 17 amino acids. Looked up from germline, CDR1 is SGDLS and CDR2 is YYNGEE. Trimming left V 3 bases short and J 5 bases short, with 18 bases between. The DNA for the CDR3 is TGTGCCAGCAGCGCCGGGGCCGGGACACAGAATAATTCACCCCTCCACTTT. It yields the protein CASSAGAGTQNNSPLHF.

The chain recombines TRBV5-1 with TRBJ2-5; unclear D gene. CDR1 is SGHRS, CDR2 YFSETQ, per germline. This CDR3 is built from 14 residues. V gave up 4 bases and J gave up 3 bases, with 13 bases separating them. Written as DNA, the CDR3 is TGCGCCAGCAGCATCGTTAGTGGAGAAGAGACCCAGTACTTC. Amino acid sequence: CASSIVSGEETQYF.

V and J are TRBV27 and TRBJ1-1; D not resolved. Trimming removed 3 bases from V and 1 base from J, with 6 bases in between. Per germline, CDR1 MNHEY and CDR2 SMNVEV (reference sequence). The CDR3 has 13 residues. CDR3 DNA sequence: TGTGCCAGCAGTTTTTTTAGGAACACTGAAGCTTTCTTT. This sequence encodes CASSFFRNTEAFF.

The rearrangement uses TRBV28 and TRBJ1-1, with a tentative D call TRBD1 (6 bases). This CDR3 is built from 14 residues. The V and J ends lost 7 bases and 4 bases respectively, with 16 bases between them. Germline V CDR1 and CDR2: MDHEN, SYDVKM. As DNA, the CDR3 is TGTGCCAGCACCACGGGGGGCGATAGCACTGAAGCTTTCTTT. Translating it yields CASTTGGDSTEAFF.

Judged by abundance, this clone is medium-sized. The V call is TRBV21-1, the J call TRBJ1-1. TRBV21-1 is recorded as a pseudogene. CDR3 length equals 15 residues. In nucleotides, the CDR3 is TGTGCCAGCAGCAAAGTCGGACCCTTGAATACTGAAGCTTTCTTT. Translated: CASSKVGPLNTEAFF.

The chain links TRBV7-2 to TRBJ2-1; 10 bases match TRBD2. With 5 bases clipped from V and 4 bases from J, the junction kept 8 bases outside the gene matches. From germline, CDR1 is SGHTA and CDR2 FQGNSA. The length of the CDR3 is 16 residues. CDR3 amino acids: CASSPQAGGIYNEQFF. The CDR3 bases are TGTGCCAGCAGCCCACAAGCGGGGGGGATTTACAATGAGCAGTTCTTC.

This clone has only one observation. The J gene is TRBJ2-7, the V gene TRBV25-1; D unresolved. From germline, CDR1 is MGHDK and CDR2 SYGVNS. V was trimmed by 3 bases and J by 3 bases, leaving 9 bases between them. The CDR3 is 13 amino acids. CDR3: CASSELLGYEQYF. Here the CDR3 DNA reads TGTGCCAGCAGTGAGCTTTTGGGCTACGAGCAGTACTTC.

This rearrangement joins TRBV11-2 to TRBJ1-1; a possible D gene is TRBD1 (5 bases). The CDR3 runs 14 residues. With 1 base removed from V and 6 bases from J, the gap between germline ends came to 12 bases. From germline, CDR1 is SGHAT and CDR2 FQNNGV. CDR3 sequence (DNA): TGTGCCAGCAGCTTAGCTGCGTGGGGCGCTGAAGCTTTCTTT. Its translation: CASSLAAWGAEAFF.

The rearrangement joins TRBV7-2 to TRBJ1-1; the D is unclear. The ends were cut back, 5 bases at V and 1 base at J, with 8 bases in the middle. There are 13 residues in the CDR3. CDR1 and CDR2 (germline): SGHTA, FQGNSA. The CDR3 sequence is CASSKLRNTEAFF. The DNA for the CDR3 is TGTGCCAGCAGCAAGCTTAGGAACACTGAAGCTTTCTTT.

This rearrangement joins TRBV20-1 to TRBJ1-1; D remains ambiguous. Germline CDR1 DFQATT, CDR2 SNEGSKA (reference sequence). V lost 6 bases and J 4 bases, leaving 6 bases between the germline ends. The CDR3 is 10 residues long. This CDR3 reads CSAKSTEAFF. CDR3 DNA sequence: TGCAGTGCAAAATCCACTGAAGCTTTCTTT.

This chain uses TRBV7-9 with TRBJ1-6; D unclear. Germline CDR1 and CDR2: SEHNR and FQNEAQ (reference sequence). This CDR3 contains 17 residues. The V gene lost 5 bases and the J gene lost 0 bases, with 14 bases spanning the gap. The CDR3 DNA follows: TGTGCCAGCAGCCCGCGGACGGAGAGCTCCTATAATTCACCCCTCCACTTT. The encoded protein is CASSPRTESSYNSPLHF.

The chain employs TRBV7-2 and TRBJ2-1; D unresolved. The germline V gene has CDR1 SGHTA and CDR2 FQGNSA. Trimming removed 0 bases from V and 3 bases from J, with 12 bases in between. The CDR3 has 16 residues. CDR3 in amino acids: CASSLAAMASYNEQFF. In nucleotides, the CDR3 is TGTGCCAGCAGCTTAGCCGCTATGGCGAGCTACAATGAGCAGTTCTTC.

The chain links TRBV14 to TRBJ1-4; weak D call: TRBD1 (5 bases). This CDR3 comprises 17 residues. Germline V gene lookup returns CDR1 SGHDN and CDR2 FVKESK. Trimming left V 0 bases short and J 8 bases short, with 19 bases between. CDR3 coding DNA: TGTGCCAGCAGCCAAGATCGGGCGCGGGAAGCAGGGGAAAAACTGTTTTTT. This encodes CASSQDRAREAGEKLFF.

The rearrangement links TRBV27 to TRBJ1-1; 7 nucleotides agree with TRBD1. Germline V CDR1 and CDR2: MNHEY, SMNVEV (reference sequence). Trimming at V came to 1 base and at J to 1 base, leaving 3 bases not matched to a gene. The CDR3 is 15 residues long. CDR3 in DNA: TGTGCCAGCAGTTTATTCAACAGGGGGAACACTGAAGCTTTCTTT. Amino acids: CASSLFNRGNTEAFF.

V and J are TRBV5-1 and TRBJ2-7, with a possible D match to TRBD1 (6 bases). The CDR3 consists of 14 residues. Germline V gives CDR1 SGHRS, CDR2 YFSETQ. Trimming pared 2 bases from V and 5 bases from J, leaving 14 bases between. The CDR3 spells CASSLSRTGHEQYF. CDR3 nucleotide sequence: TGCGCCAGCAGCTTAAGCAGAACAGGGCACGAGCAGTACTTC.

The CDR3 sequence: CASSLGTSQVVETQYF. The CDR3 nucleotides read TGTGCCAGCAGCTTGGGGACCTCCCAAGTTGTGGAGACCCAGTACTTC. J is TRBJ2-5 and V is TRBV5-4; D unresolved. Trimming removed 0 bases at V and 5 bases at J, with 17 bases between. Germline V gene lookup returns CDR1 SGHNT and CDR2 YYREEE (reference sequence). This CDR3 has 16 residues.

This chain links TRBV30 with TRBJ2-7; possibly TRBD2 for D (6 bases). The germline V and J ends were trimmed by 4 bases and 1 base, with 14 bases remaining between them. The V gene's germline CDR1 is GTSNPN and CDR2 SVGIG (reference sequence). The CDR3 has 14 amino acids. The CDR3 bases are TGTGCCTGGACTAGAAAGGGACTGTCCTACGAGCAGTACTTC. Protein: CAWTRKGLSYEQYF.

The J gene is TRBJ1-2, the V gene TRBV10-2; possibly TRBD1 for D (5 bases). CDR1 and CDR2 from the germline V gene are WSHSY and SAAADI. Trimming left V 7 bases short and J 8 bases short, with 11 bases between. The length of the CDR3 is 11 residues. The CDR3 protein is CASTDSLGYTF. The CDR3 coding sequence is TGCGCCAGCACCGACAGTTTGGGCTACACCTTC.

The chain employs TRBV28 and TRBJ1-5; 7 positions match TRBD1. The junction had 10 bases not matched to a gene; V was cut back by 4 bases and J by 4 bases. Germline lookup yields CDR1 MDHEN and CDR2 SYDVKM. The CDR3 sequence is 16 residues long. The CDR3 nucleotides are TGTGCCAGCAGTTCCCCCTCGACAGGGAAGAATCAGCCCCAGCATTTT. It specifies CASSSPSTGKNQPQHF. The whole variable domain, filled in from reference TRBV28 and TRBJ1-5, reads DVKVTQSSRYLVKRTGEKVFLECVQDMDHENMFWYRQDPGLGLRLIYFSYDVKMKEKGDIPEGYSVSREKKERFSLILESASTNQTSMYLCASSSPSTGKNQPQHFGDGTRLSIL.

V gene TRBV6-6 combines with J gene TRBJ2-2; 8 nucleotides align to TRBD1. The J segment lost 5 bases and the V segment lost 4 bases, leaving 9 bases of the junction unmatched. This CDR3 contains 16 residues. CDR1 and CDR2 (germline): MNHNY, SVGAGI (reference sequence). DNA of the CDR3: TGTGCCAGCAGTTCCCCTGGGCAGGGGGCGACCGGGGAGCTGTTTTTT. This codes for CASSSPGQGATGELFF.

The V and J genes are TRBV5-1 and TRBJ1-4, with D uncertain. Trimming stripped 2 bases from V and 4 bases from J, with 3 bases between. Germline CDR1 SGHRS, CDR2 YFSETQ. CDR3 size: 12 residues. CDR3 sequence reads: CASSLGNEKLFF. The DNA of the CDR3 is TGCGCCAGCAGCTTAGGTAATGAAAAACTGTTTTTT.

Regarding this clone: A much larger clone lies one base from this, so it may be a read error. In the same sample, other DNA sequences code for this CDR3. The rearrangement links TRBV6-5 to TRBJ1-1, with unresolved D. V lost 2 bases to trimming and J lost 1 base, with 5 bases between them. This CDR3 contains 13 residues. Per the germline V gene, CDR1 is MNHEY and CDR2 is SVGAGI. CDR3 region: CASSYEPNTEAFF. DNA for the CDR3: TGTGCCAGCAGTTACGAGCCGAACACTGAAGCTTTCTTT.

V usage is TRBV11-2 and J usage is TRBJ1-1; a possible D gene is TRBD1 (5 bases). Trimming left V 0 bases short and J 5 bases short, with 13 bases between. The CDR3 runs 15 residues. Germline V gene data show CDR1 as SGHAT and CDR2 as FQNNGV. The CDR3 bases are TGTGCCAGCAGCTTAGAGGGACTAACAGGAACTGAAGCTTTCTTT. Translated, it gives CASSLEGLTGTEAFF.

The chain combines TRBV9 with TRBJ2-5; 12 positions agree with TRBD1. Germline-derived CDR1 and CDR2 are SGDLS and YYNGEE. With V trimmed by 3 bases and J by 4 bases, 4 bases remained unmatched. The CDR3 spans 15 residues. The chain's CDR3 is CASSGDRGLLETQYF. The CDR3 DNA is TGTGCCAGCAGCGGGGACAGGGGGCTTCTAGAGACCCAGTACTTC.

The genes are TRBV9 and TRBJ2-2; 7 bases map to TRBD2. Germline values: CDR1 SGDLS, CDR2 YYNGEE. This CDR3 contains 15 residues. The V segment lost 3 bases and the J segment 7 bases; nucleotides outside the gene matches: 9. The CDR3 here is CASSEGLADGGELFF. CDR3 DNA sequence: TGTGCCAGCAGCGAGGGCCTAGCGGACGGCGGGGAGCTGTTTTTT.

The J gene is TRBJ2-1, the V gene TRBV28; no reliable D call. The CDR3 is 10 residues long. Germline V gene data show CDR1 as MDHEN and CDR2 as SYDVKM. V was shortened by 7 bases and J by 8 bases, with 6 bases between the two germline ends. The CDR3 DNA reads TGTGCCAGCATGTTATATGAGCAGTTCTTC. It encodes CASMLYEQFF.